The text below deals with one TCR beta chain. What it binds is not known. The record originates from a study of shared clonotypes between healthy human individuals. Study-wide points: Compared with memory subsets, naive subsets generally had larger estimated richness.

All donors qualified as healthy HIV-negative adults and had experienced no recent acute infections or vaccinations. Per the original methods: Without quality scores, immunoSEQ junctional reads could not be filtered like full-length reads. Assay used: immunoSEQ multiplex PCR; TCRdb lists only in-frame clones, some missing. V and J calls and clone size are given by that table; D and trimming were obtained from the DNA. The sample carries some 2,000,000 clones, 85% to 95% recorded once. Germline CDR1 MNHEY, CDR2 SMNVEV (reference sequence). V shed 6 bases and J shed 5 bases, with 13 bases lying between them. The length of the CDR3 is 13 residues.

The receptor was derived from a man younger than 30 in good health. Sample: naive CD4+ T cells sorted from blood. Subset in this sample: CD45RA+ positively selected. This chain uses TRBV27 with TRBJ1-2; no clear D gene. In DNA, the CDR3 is TGTGCCAGCAGCCCATCCCGGGGTTATGGCTACACCTTC. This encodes CASSPSRGYGYTF.